This T cell receptor beta chain was recovered during a study of blood T cells in healthy people across ages. This clonotype was observed many times. Sample-barcoded 5' priming and a J-beta primer mix drove a second PCR of about 6 to 11 cycles. TCRdb re-analysed the 5' RACE reads in MiXCR, keeping a single row per CDR3 protein. This sample yields 600,000 to 1,000,000 distinct CDR3 sequences, of which 20% to 30% are seen a single time; more than 3% belongs to the top ten. This CDR3 is built from 12 residues. V was clipped by 1 base and J by 5 bases, with 5 bases between them. Germline values: CDR1 MGHRA, CDR2 YSYEKL. The same data also went into a second study, on T cells of mothers and their children.

The chain employs TRBV4-1 and TRBJ1-1; D remains unclear. Sequenced material: blood. The clonotype originates from a boy aged 5-17 years in good health. For the CDR3, the DNA is TGCGCCAGCAGCCAAGGGGTTACTGAAGCTTTCTTT. It specifies CASSQGVTEAFF.